The clone carrying this TCR beta chain has more than one count but fewer than ten. Its antigen is currently unknown. The germline gene is not matched at one end of the junction; a read error may be the cause. The data originate from a study of response to subunit inactivated influenza vaccine. Findings of the study overall: There was a suggestion from the authors that each seasonal influenza vaccination recruits few new T cells.

TCRdb independently ran MiXCR on the RT-PCR reads; one entry per CDR3 protein. The sample records about 780,000 distinct CDR3 sequences, around 20% being singletons. CDR1 is SGHRS and CDR2 is YFSETQ in the germline V gene. The CDR3 totals 16 residues. Sample: PBMCs from blood, taken roughly 5 days after vaccination. The clonotype originates from a middle-aged man who received an inactivated influenza vaccine. The chain combines TRBV5-1 with TRBJ2-7; 9 bases fit TRBD1. The CDR3 sequence is CASSFGPGQGQGPPHF. The CDR3 region has the DNA TGCGCCAGCAGCTTTGGACCGGGACAGGGCCAAGGCCCGCCCCACTTC.